This T cell receptor beta chain was recorded in a study of blood T cell repertoires in COVID-19. Turning to the study itself: From the United States, Italy and Spain came samples of acute and convalescent COVID-19. From T cells, B-cell-depleted T cells, or PBMCs came the material, which was cDNA or gDNA.

Under the authors' procedure: Quantification of nucleated cells was approximated via reference gene primer amplification. Assay: immunoSEQ multiplex PCR; the TCRdb copy retains only in-frame clones and omits some. V and J calls plus clone size are reproduced from that table; the DNA served to infer D and trimming. The table shows 210,000 or so clones, with about 85% occurring only once. Germline V gives CDR1 SEHNR, CDR2 FQNEAQ (reference sequence). This CDR3 is built from 18 residues. Unmatched junction bases numbered 14, after V lost 2 bases and J lost 2 bases. This clone was observed many times. The chain joins TRBV7-9 to TRBJ2-7; 8 bases are shared with TRBD2. This receptor was identified in a woman aged 18-35 years who had recovered from COVID-19. Sequencing was performed on peripheral blood. CDR3 sequence: CASSLTVPQPGGPYEQYF. CDR3 nucleotides: TGTGCCAGCAGCTTAACCGTACCCCAGCCGGGAGGGCCCTACGAGCAGTACTTC.